The 16 T cell receptor beta chains given below trace back to one sample, sequenced in a study of a mutant IDH1 vaccine in newly diagnosed glioma. Stated time point: week 11, during vaccination. Each dose of the vaccine consisted of 300 ug of mutant IDH1 20-mer peptide, with topical imiquimod. These TCRs are of unknown antigen specificity. The protocol was immunoSEQ multiplex PCR, while the TCRdb copy is restricted to in-frame clones and leaves out a portion. The sample gives roughly 130,000 clones, about 80% of which show up once; about 5.5% is in the top ten. Material: PBMCs, obtained from a glioma patient whose treatment included an IDH1 peptide vaccine. These receptors all come from a man aged 35 to 55 with glioma.

The chain carries TRBV7-2 and TRBJ2-4; tentative D call: TRBD1 (6 bases). This CDR3 comprises 15 residues. The V gene lost 3 bases and the J gene lost 6 bases, with 15 bases spanning the gap. Germline CDR1 reads SGHTA; CDR2 reads FQGNSA. The CDR3 coding sequence is TGTGCCAGCAGCTTGGGTACAGGGTCCGGAAACATTCAGTACTTC. Residues: CASSLGTGSGNIQYF.

The chain uses TRBV4-1 and TRBJ2-3, with TRBD2 matching 10 bases. After removal of 4 bases from V and 4 bases from J, the junction contained 2 bases not matched to a gene. The CDR3 is 14 residues long. Per the germline V gene, CDR1 is MGHRA and CDR2 is YSYEKL. The DNA of the CDR3 is TGCGCCAGCAGCCTTAGCGGGGGGTCAGATACGCAGTATTTT. Protein sequence: CASSLSGGSDTQYF.

The V call is TRBV7-8, the J call TRBJ2-1; D is uncertain. CDR3 length equals 11 residues. Trimming shortened V by 5 bases and J by 5 bases, and 4 bases separated the two germline ends. The germline gives CDR1 SGHVS, CDR2 FQNEAQ. Here the CDR3 reads CASSPDNEQFF. The CDR3 coding sequence is TGTGCCAGCAGCCCCGACAATGAGCAGTTCTTC.

The table lists this clone with a count of one. The V and J genes are TRBV7-2 and TRBJ2-1; D not certain. Germline-derived CDR1 and CDR2 are SGHTA and FQGNSA. Trimming stripped 2 bases from V and 9 bases from J, with 14 bases between. The CDR3 spans 14 residues. CDR3: CASSLQAREGEQFF. Written as DNA, the CDR3 is TGTGCCAGCAGCTTACAAGCCCGAGAAGGTGAGCAGTTCTTC.

The V and J genes are TRBV4-2 and TRBJ2-3; 7 bases fit TRBD2. This CDR3 is 16 amino acids long. CDR1 and CDR2 (germline): LGHNA, YNFKEQ. V lost 0 bases and J lost 8; bases outside the gene matches: 11. CDR3 DNA sequence: TGTGCCAGCAGCCAAGATGCTACTAGCGTGTTTGGTACGCAGTATTTT. Residues: CASSQDATSVFGTQYF.

The chain combines TRBV7-6 with TRBJ1-1, with D unclear. CDR3 length: 12 residues. Trimming took off 1 base at V and 6 bases at J, with 6 bases between the two ends. The germline V gene encodes CDR1 SGHVS and CDR2 FNYEAQ. CDR3 in DNA: TGTGCCAGCAGCTTAGTAACTTCTGAAGCTTTCTTT. Translating it yields CASSLVTSEAFF.

This chain connects TRBV7-2 to TRBJ2-7; D gene ambiguous. Germline CDR1 SGHTA, CDR2 FQGNSA. Trimming left V 7 bases short and J 2 bases short, with 18 bases between. The CDR3 contains 15 residues. CDR3 protein: CASIKAPLSAYEQYF. The CDR3 region has the DNA TGTGCCAGCATCAAGGCCCCATTAAGCGCCTACGAGCAGTACTTC.

The chain carries TRBV30 and TRBJ1-2; unclear D gene. This CDR3 spans 8 amino acids. Per germline, CDR1 GTSNPN and CDR2 SVGIG (reference sequence). The CDR3 coding sequence is TGTGCTCCAAGGAGCTACACCTTC. This gives the protein CAPRSYTF.

The chain has TRBV2 and TRBJ2-7, with 9 bases lining up with TRBD1. The germline V gene has CDR1 SNHLY and CDR2 FYNNEI. V shed 1 base and J 1 base; nucleotides not matched to a gene: 8. The CDR3 runs to 17 residues. CDR3 sequence (DNA): TGTGCCAGCAGTGAAGTCCCGGGGGGACAGGGTTCCTACGAGCAGTACTTC. Amino acid sequence: CASSEVPGGQGSYEQYF.

The V call is TRBV7-2, the J call TRBJ2-7; 9 bases map to TRBD2. CDR1 is SGHTA, CDR2 FQGNSA, per germline. The CDR3 totals 18 residues. V was pared by 6 bases and J by 2 bases, with 17 bases of the junction left unmatched. For the CDR3, the DNA is TGTGCCAGCAGACCCTTTCAGGGCGGGAGGGAGATCCCCTACGAGCAGTACTTC. Its translation: CASRPFQGGREIPYEQYF.

The chain is built from TRBV30 and TRBJ1-6, with D maybe TRBD1 (5 bases). This CDR3 region has 13 residues. V dropped 5 bases and J dropped 7 bases, with 12 bases sitting between them. The germline V gene has CDR1 GTSNPN and CDR2 SVGIG (reference sequence). CDR3 amino acids: CAWQGQTNSPLHF. Here the CDR3 DNA reads TGTGCCTGGCAGGGTCAGACCAATTCACCCCTCCACTTT.

A few counts support this clone. V and J are TRBV15 and TRBJ2-3; the match to TRBD2 covers 8 bases. The germline V gene encodes CDR1 LNHNV and CDR2 YYDKDF (reference sequence). The CDR3 runs 12 residues. The junction had 1 base not matched to a gene; V was cut back by 4 bases and J by 7 bases. The CDR3 protein is CATSTSGHTQYF. DNA for the CDR3: TGTGCCACCAGCACTAGCGGGCATACGCAGTATTTT.

The CDR3 nucleotides are TGTGCCAGCAGCTTCCCAGCGGGGGGCGTCAATGAGCAGTTCTTC. Translated: CASSFPAGGVNEQFF. This rearrangement joins TRBV13 to TRBJ2-1, with TRBD2 identical over 9 bases. CDR1 and CDR2 from the germline V gene are PRHDT and FYEKMQ (reference sequence). This CDR3 comprises 15 residues. The V segment lost 3 bases and the J segment 6 bases; nucleotides outside the gene matches: 6. The whole variable domain, filled in from reference TRBV13 and TRBJ2-1, reads AAGVIQSPRHLIKEKRETATLKCYPIPRHDTVYWYQQGPGQDPQFLISFYEKMQSDKGSIPDRFSAQQFSDYHSELNMSSLELGDSALYFCASSFPAGGVNEQFFGPGTRLTVL.

About this clone: At one end, the junction sequence differs from germline, possibly due to a read error. The chain is built from TRBV5-6 and TRBJ1-6; no clear D gene. This CDR3 is built from 14 residues. In germline, CDR1 is SGHDT, CDR2 YYEEEE. This CDR3 reads CATSLGMTNSPLHF. CDR3 DNA: TGTGCCACCAGCTTGGGCATGACCAATTCACCCCTCCACTTT.

The rearrangement uses TRBV5-5 and TRBJ1-3, with 8 positions matching TRBD1. Trimming removed 4 bases from V and 4 bases from J; junction bases left unmatched: 10. This CDR3 has 16 residues. Germline V gives CDR1 SGHKS, CDR2 YYEKEE (reference sequence). The CDR3 here is CASSQRQGITGNTIYF. The CDR3 nucleotides are TGTGCCAGCAGCCAACGACAGGGGATAACGGGAAACACCATATATTTT.

This chain joins TRBV19 and TRBJ2-7, with 9 positions matching TRBD2. V was clipped by 1 base and J by 4 bases; unmatched bases: 8. The CDR3 loop spans 16 amino acids. Looked up from germline, CDR1 is LNHDA and CDR2 is SQIVND (reference sequence). The CDR3 region has the DNA TGTGCCAGTAGTATAGCGTGGCGGGGGGGCCAGTACGAGCAGTACTTC. It translates to CASSIAWRGGQYEQYF.